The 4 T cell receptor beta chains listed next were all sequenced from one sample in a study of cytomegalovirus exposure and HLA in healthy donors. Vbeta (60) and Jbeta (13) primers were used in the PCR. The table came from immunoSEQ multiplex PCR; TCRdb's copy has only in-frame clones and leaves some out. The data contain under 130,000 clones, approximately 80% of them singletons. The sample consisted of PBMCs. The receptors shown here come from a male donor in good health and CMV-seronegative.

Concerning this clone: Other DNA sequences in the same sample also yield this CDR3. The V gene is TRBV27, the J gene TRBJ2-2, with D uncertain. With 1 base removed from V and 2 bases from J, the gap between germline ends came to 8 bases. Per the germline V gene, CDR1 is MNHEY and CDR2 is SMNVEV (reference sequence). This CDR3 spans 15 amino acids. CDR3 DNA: TGTGCCAGCAGTTTATTGGGCAGTAACACCGGGGAGCTGTTTTTT. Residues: CASSLLGSNTGELFF.

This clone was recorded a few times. As DNA, the CDR3 is TGTGCCAGCAGCCCAGGGCAAGCGGGACCGGCCTACGAGCAGTACTTC. This codes for CASSPGQAGPAYEQYF. This chain connects TRBV5-4 to TRBJ2-7, with 7 nucleotides matching TRBD2. Germline V gene data show CDR1 as SGHNT and CDR2 as YYREEE (reference sequence). V shed 4 bases, J shed 2 bases, and the junction held 12 bases outside the gene matches. The CDR3 consists of 16 residues.

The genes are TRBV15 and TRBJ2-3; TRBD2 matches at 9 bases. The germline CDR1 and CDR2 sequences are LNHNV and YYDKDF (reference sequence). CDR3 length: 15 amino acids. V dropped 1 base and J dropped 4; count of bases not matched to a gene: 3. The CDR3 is CATSRASGASDTQYF. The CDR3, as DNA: TGTGCCACCAGCAGAGCTAGCGGGGCCTCAGATACGCAGTATTTT.

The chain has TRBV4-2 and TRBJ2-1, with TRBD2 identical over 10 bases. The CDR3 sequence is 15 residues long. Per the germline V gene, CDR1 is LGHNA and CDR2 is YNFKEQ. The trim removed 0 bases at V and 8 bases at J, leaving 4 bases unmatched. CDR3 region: CASSQDLGLADEQFF. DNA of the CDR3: TGTGCCAGCAGCCAAGACCTAGGACTAGCGGATGAGCAGTTCTTC.